One and the same sample provided the 30 T cell receptor beta chains below, sequenced in a study of Ad26.COV2.S vaccination and SARS-CoV-2 variants. Sequencing was performed with immunoSEQ multiplex PCR; in TCRdb, only in-frame clones are kept and a portion is missing. The sample has 350,000 to 550,000 clones; 89% are singletons. Treatment: some 20 received Ad26.COV2.S at low or high dose, single or two shots; about five received placebo; per-sample allocation not given. Specimens were obtained on day 63 following the first vaccine or placebo injection. This sample comprised peripheral blood, obtained in a trial of Ad26.COV2.S vaccine versus placebo. All receptors derive from a person between 18 and 60 years old who received the Ad26.COV2.S COVID-19 vaccine or a placebo.

The chain uses TRBV7-2 and TRBJ1-1; D is unclear. Between the trimmed V and J ends, which lost 5 bases and 3 bases, there was a span of 10 bases. The CDR3 loop spans 13 amino acids. The germline CDR1 and CDR2 sequences are SGHTA and FQGNSA. The CDR3 DNA follows: TGTGCCAGCAGCCACGGCCCGTACACTGAAGCTTTCTTT. It codes for CASSHGPYTEAFF.

This clone was counted only a few times. The CDR3 coding sequence is TGCGCCAGCAGCACTAGCGGGGGGGCCGTAGGAGATACGCAGTATTTT. Encoded protein: CASSTSGGAVGDTQYF. The gene calls are TRBV5-1 and TRBJ2-3; the match to TRBD2 covers 13 bases. Germline CDR1 is SGHRS and CDR2 is YFSETQ. This CDR3 region has 16 residues. J was trimmed by 5 bases and V by 4 bases; bases with no gene match: 7.

The rearrangement joins TRBV12-3 or TRBV12-4 to TRBJ2-5, with D perhaps matching TRBD2 (5 bases). V was pared by 7 bases and J by 1 base, with 10 bases between. This CDR3 contains 13 residues. The CDR3 DNA reads as TGTGCCAGCAAGAGGGCCTTCCAAGAGACCCAGTACTTC. Encoded protein: CASKRAFQETQYF.

V usage is TRBV11-2 and J usage is TRBJ2-1; D unresolved. The CDR3 is made up of 15 amino acids. Trimming pared 0 bases from V and 5 bases from J, leaving 11 bases between. Germline V gene sequence: CDR1 SGHAT, CDR2 FQNNGV. The CDR3 region has the DNA TGTGCCAGCAGCTTAGAATCGGGCGGCAACAATGAGCAGTTCTTC. Its protein is CASSLESGGNNEQFF.

This clone came up once. The CDR3 loop reads CASSANRGVLYGYTF. As DNA, the CDR3 is TGTGCCAGCAGTGCTAACAGGGGGGTTCTCTATGGCTACACCTTC. V gene TRBV2 combines with J gene TRBJ1-2, with TRBD1 matching 8 bases. Trimming removed 4 bases from V and 4 bases from J; junction bases left unmatched: 8. The CDR3 covers 15 residues. Germline CDR1 reads SNHLY; CDR2 reads FYNNEI. Combining the CDR3 with reference TRBV2 and TRBJ1-2 gives the whole variable domain EPEVTQTPSHQVTQMGQEVILRCVPISNHLYFYWYRQILGQKVEFLVSFYNNEISEKSEIFDDQFSVERPDGSNFTLKIRSTKLEDSAMYFCASSANRGVLYGYTFGSGTRLTVV.

The chain links TRBV6-2 or TRBV6-3 to TRBJ1-2; TRBD1 aligns across 7 bases. V lost 5 bases to trimming and J lost 1 base; unmatched junction nucleotides: 4. CDR3 length: 14 amino acids. Germline values: CDR1 MNHEY, CDR2 SVGEGT. The CDR3, as DNA: TGTGCCAGCAGTCGGGACAGAAATAACTATGGCTACACCTTC. Translated: CASSRDRNNYGYTF.

The J gene is TRBJ2-7, the V gene TRBV5-1; D assignment may be TRBD1 or TRBD2 (5 bases each). CDR1 SGHRS and CDR2 YFSETQ come from the germline V gene. This CDR3 is built from 13 residues. The germline V and J ends were trimmed by 3 bases and 1 base, with 8 bases remaining between them. The DNA for the CDR3 is TGCGCCAGCAGCTCGGGACGGTCCTACGAGCAGTACTTC. Its protein is CASSSGRSYEQYF.

This chain links TRBV15 with TRBJ1-5; the match to TRBD1 covers 9 bases. Trimming took 4 bases from V and 5 from J; bases not matched to a gene: 3. The CDR3 extends over 14 amino acids. Germline CDR1 reads LNHNV; CDR2 reads YYDKDF (reference sequence). This chain's CDR3 is CATSKRQGDQPQHF. The CDR3 DNA reads as TGTGCCACCAGCAAAAGACAGGGGGATCAGCCCCAGCATTTT. Drawing the rest from reference TRBV15 and TRBJ1-5, the complete variable domain is DAMVIQNPRYQVTQFGKPVTLSCSQTLNHNVMYWYQQKSSQAPKLLFHYYDKDFNNEADTPDNFQSRRPNTSFCFLDIRSPGLGDTAMYLCATSKRQGDQPQHFGDGTRLSIL.

This clone was counted only a few times. This chain joins TRBV7-7 and TRBJ2-7; perhaps TRBD2 as D (5 bases). The CDR3 is made up of 15 amino acids. The germline gives CDR1 SSHAT, CDR2 FNYEAQ (reference sequence). Here the CDR3 reads CASTNEEGCSYEQYV. The CDR3 DNA sequence: TGTGCTAGCACCAATGAAGAGGGCTGCTCCTACGAGCAGTACGTC.

The chain has TRBV7-8 and TRBJ1-4, with 9 bases that match TRBD1. The ends lost 2 bases at V and 8 bases at J; junction bases unmatched: 12. CDR3 size: 17 residues. From germline, CDR1 is SGHVS and CDR2 FQNEAQ. Here the CDR3 reads CASSLRPPGQGEEKLFF. The CDR3 DNA reads TGTGCCAGCAGCTTAAGACCCCCGGGACAGGGAGAGGAAAAACTGTTTTTT.

The CDR3 DNA sequence: TGCGCCAGCAGCTTGGCCGGGACCAGCACAGATACGCAGTATTTT. Protein product: CASSLAGTSTDTQYF. This chain links TRBV5-1 with TRBJ2-3; D tentatively reads TRBD1 or TRBD2 (5 bases each). This CDR3 is 15 amino acids long. Germline V gene sequence: CDR1 SGHRS, CDR2 YFSETQ. V was pared by 0 bases and J by 0 bases, with 8 bases between.

In its sample, this clone was seen a few times. The chain uses TRBV24-1 and TRBJ2-1; no clear D gene. CDR3 size: 18 residues. V was pared by 2 bases and J by 3 bases, with 19 bases between. Germline lookup yields CDR1 KGHDR and CDR2 SFDVKD. CDR3 DNA: TGTGCCACCAGTGATTCCAGGTTCGGGTTAACCGGCTACAATGAGCAGTTCTTC. Its protein is CATSDSRFGLTGYNEQFF.

The chain employs TRBV11-3 and TRBJ1-6; TRBD1 is a possible D gene (5 bases). Germline-derived CDR1 and CDR2 are SGHNT and YENEEA. CDR3 length: 17 residues. V was clipped by 7 bases and J by 7 bases, with 23 bases between them. CDR3 protein: CASTSCQIGRANSPLHF. In DNA form, the CDR3 reads TGTGCCAGCACCTCTTGCCAAATAGGCAGGGCCAATTCACCCCTCCACTTT.

The J gene is TRBJ1-2, the V gene TRBV4-3, with D tentatively TRBD1 (6 bases). Trimming took off 4 bases at V and 1 base at J, with 13 bases between the two ends. Germline V lookup: CDR1 LGHNA, CDR2 YSLEER. CDR3 size: 15 residues. The CDR3: CASSLDGQINYGYTF. The CDR3 DNA reads TGCGCCAGCAGCCTCGACGGACAGATTAACTATGGCTACACCTTC.

CDR3 DNA: TGTGCCAGCAGTTTTTTACCCGGGGGGGGGAATCAGCCCCAGCATTTT. This sequence encodes CASSFLPGGGNQPQHF. The V gene is TRBV28, the J gene TRBJ1-5, with D perhaps matching TRBD1 (5 bases). Between the trimmed V and J ends, which lost 3 bases and 4 bases, there was a span of 16 bases. Germline CDR1 MDHEN, CDR2 SYDVKM. The CDR3 extends over 16 amino acids.

The chain employs TRBV4-1 and TRBJ2-1; TRBD1 aligns across 7 bases. The length of the CDR3 is 15 residues. Trimming cost V 4 bases and J 0 bases; bases outside gene matches: 3. Germline lookup yields CDR1 MGHRA and CDR2 YSYEKL. CDR3 nucleotide sequence: TGCGCCAGCAGCCTCCGGGACAGCTCCTACAATGAGCAGTTCTTC. Encoded protein: CASSLRDSSYNEQFF.

The rearrangement uses TRBV4-2 and TRBJ2-7; 8 nucleotides agree with TRBD1. J was trimmed by 5 bases and V by 3 bases; bases with no gene match: 12. CDR3 length: 16 amino acids. Germline values: CDR1 LGHNA, CDR2 YNFKEQ. DNA for the CDR3: TGTGCCAGCAGCCATCCCGGACAGGGCCTCCTGCACGAGCAGTACTTC. Residues: CASSHPGQGLLHEQYF.

The chain joins TRBV3-1 (or the pseudogene TRBV3-2) to TRBJ2-7; 7 bases are a match to TRBD2. Germline trimming cut 1 base from V and 0 bases from J; bases unmatched to any gene: 15. Germline lookup yields CDR1 LGHDT and CDR2 YNNKEL (reference sequence). This CDR3 comprises 19 residues. The CDR3 bases are TGTGCCAGCAGCCAAGTCCTCGGGACTATCAACTTTAGCTCCTACGAGCAGTACGTC. Encoded protein: CASSQVLGTINFSSYEQYV.

The chain recombines TRBV5-1 with TRBJ2-1; 8 nucleotides align to TRBD2. This CDR3 has 16 residues. J was trimmed by 1 base and V by 4 bases; bases with no gene match: 7. Germline lookup yields CDR1 SGHRS and CDR2 YFSETQ. The CDR3 DNA sequence: TGCGCCAGCAGCCCGTTCGGGGGGGTATCCTACAATGAGCAGTTCTTC. It specifies CASSPFGGVSYNEQFF.

The J gene is TRBJ1-2, the V gene TRBV18, with D hard to call. This CDR3 has 14 residues. V lost 3 bases, J lost 2 bases, and 10 bases lay in between. Germline CDR1 and CDR2: KGHSH and LQKENI. Written as DNA, the CDR3 is TGTGCCAGCTCACCCGCCGGGAAAAACTATGGCTACACCTTC. Its protein is CASSPAGKNYGYTF. The complete variable domain, with remaining parts taken from reference TRBV18 and TRBJ1-2, reads NAGVMQNPRHLVRRRGQEARLRCSPMKGHSHVYWYRQLPEEGLKFMVYLQKENIIDESGMPKERFSAEFPKEGPSILRIQQVVRGDSAAYFCASSPAGKNYGYTFGSGTRLTVV.

J is TRBJ2-1 and V is TRBV15; 10 nucleotides align to TRBD2. V lost 3 bases, J lost 0 bases, and 17 bases stayed unmatched. The CDR3 extends over 21 amino acids. In germline, CDR1 is LNHNV, CDR2 YYDKDF (reference sequence). The CDR3 loop is CATSSLPPLAGAPLSYNEQFF. CDR3 coding DNA: TGTGCCACCAGCAGCCTCCCCCCTCTAGCGGGAGCTCCTCTCTCCTACAATGAGCAGTTCTTC.

This chain joins TRBV6-1 and TRBJ2-7; D possibly corresponds to TRBD1 (6 bases). The CDR3 is made up of 14 amino acids. Germline CDR1 is MNHNS and CDR2 is SASEGT. V gave up 2 bases and J gave up 3 bases, with 11 bases separating them. The CDR3 reads CASSEIGRGYEQYV. The CDR3 region has the DNA TGTGCCAGCAGTGAAATAGGCAGGGGCTACGAGCAGTACGTC.

J is TRBJ1-2 and V is TRBV9; the D gene is possibly TRBD1 (5 bases). Per germline, CDR1 SGDLS and CDR2 YYNGEE. The CDR3 is 16 amino acids. V dropped 4 bases and J dropped 5 bases, with 21 bases sitting between them. In DNA, the CDR3 is TGTGCCAGCAGCCCCTTCGGGGGATCGTCGGGGTATGGCTACACCTTC. Its protein product is CASSPFGGSSGYGYTF.

V usage is TRBV2 and J usage is TRBJ1-5; possibly TRBD1 for D (5 bases). Trimming removed 7 bases at V and 0 bases at J, with 7 bases between. CDR3 length: 13 amino acids. Germline CDR1 reads SNHLY; CDR2 reads FYNNEI. The CDR3 loop reads CASKQGSNQPQHF. The CDR3 coding sequence is TGTGCCAGCAAGCAGGGTAGCAATCAGCCCCAGCATTTT.

This chain links TRBV6-2 or TRBV6-3 with TRBJ2-1; 9 nucleotides match TRBD1. Trimming at V came to 6 bases and at J to 8 bases, leaving 11 bases not matched to a gene. Per the germline V gene, CDR1 is MNHEY and CDR2 is SVGEGT. The CDR3 has 15 amino acids. DNA for the CDR3: TGTGCCAGCAGCGATCCGGGACAGGGTAGCGATGAGCAGTTCTTC. Its translation is CASSDPGQGSDEQFF.

This chain joins TRBV12-3 or TRBV12-4 and TRBJ2-2, with D uncertain. CDR3 length equals 11 residues. V dropped 6 bases and J dropped 6 bases, with 5 bases sitting between them. CDR3 DNA sequence: TGTGCCAGCAGAAAAGCCGGGGAGCTGTTTTTT. Residues: CASRKAGELFF.

The V and J genes are TRBV5-4 and TRBJ1-6; D call uncertain. Germline lookup yields CDR1 SGHNT and CDR2 YYREEE (reference sequence). The CDR3 sequence is 13 residues long. V was trimmed by 4 bases and J by 8 bases, leaving 10 bases between them. The CDR3 here is CASSPRWDSPLHF. DNA for the CDR3: TGTGCCAGCAGCCCGCGCTGGGATTCACCCCTCCACTTT.

The chain combines TRBV5-4 with TRBJ2-7; no firm D call. The V and J ends lost 4 bases and 6 bases respectively, with 11 bases between them. The CDR3 sequence is 12 residues long. Germline-derived CDR1 and CDR2 are SGHNT and YYREEE (reference sequence). The CDR3 nucleotides are TGTGCCAGCAGCCCCACCGGGTCCGAGCAGTACTTC. Residues: CASSPTGSEQYF.

This chain links TRBV11-3 with TRBJ2-5; maybe TRBD2 (6 bases). The V end was cut by 4 bases, the J end by 5 bases, with 8 bases between. This CDR3 is 12 amino acids long. Germline V gene data show CDR1 as SGHNT and CDR2 as YENEEA. DNA of the CDR3: TGTGCCAGCAGCTCGGAGGGGGAGACCCAGTACTTC. It is translated as CASSSEGETQYF.

The chain combines TRBV2 with TRBJ2-3; tentatively, D is TRBD2 (5 bases). The CDR3 consists of 15 residues. Trimming shortened V by 7 bases and J by 1 base, and 15 bases separated the two germline ends. In germline, CDR1 is SNHLY, CDR2 FYNNEI. CDR3 DNA: TGTGCCAGCACGTCGAGGAGCGGAGGCACAGATACGCAGTATTTT. The encoded protein is CASTSRSGGTDTQYF.